Following are 24 T cell receptor beta chains from one sample sequenced in a study of T-cell reconstitution after alpha-beta-depleted transplantation in children. Unique molecular identifiers featured in how the TCRbeta library was prepared. In TCRdb, the PCR reads were re-called with MiXCR into one record per CDR3 protein. In the table there are about 420,000 distinct CDR3 sequences, around 9.9% of which are singletons. The sample here was PBMCs from the stem cell graft donor, taken from the stem cell graft. The receptors derive from a human donor who donated a stem cell graft to a child with acute myeloid leukemia.

The V and J genes are TRBV11-2 and TRBJ2-7, with 8 bases lining up with TRBD1. V was pared by 4 bases and J by 6 bases, with 5 bases of the junction left unmatched. Germline-derived CDR1 and CDR2 are SGHAT and FQNNGV. The CDR3 is made up of 13 amino acids. CDR3 DNA sequence: TGTGCCAGCAGCTCCGGCAGGGGGCTCGAGCAGTACTTC. Protein sequence: CASSSGRGLEQYF.

In this sample, this clonotype turned up a few times. V usage is TRBV10-3 and J usage is TRBJ2-5; 9 bases match TRBD1. Germline trimming cut 6 bases from V and 4 bases from J; bases unmatched to any gene: 9. The CDR3 is made up of 15 amino acids. Germline loops: CDR1 ENHRY, CDR2 SYGVKD. CDR3 loop: CAISNTTGGGETQYF. The CDR3 coding sequence is TGTGCCATCAGCAATACCACAGGGGGCGGAGAGACCCAGTACTTC.

The V and J genes are TRBV10-3 and TRBJ2-1, with TRBD1 matching over 8 bases. J lost 5 bases, V lost 6 bases, and 15 bases had no gene match. Per germline, CDR1 ENHRY and CDR2 SYGVKD. The CDR3 runs to 17 residues. Here the CDR3 DNA reads TGTGCCATCAGGGTCTCAGGTACAGGGGGACCCAACAATGAGCAGTTCTTC. This gives the protein CAIRVSGTGGPNNEQFF.

This clonotype came up many times. The CDR3 loop reads CSAEQETQYF. CDR3 DNA: TGCAGTGCTGAGCAAGAGACCCAGTACTTC. The genes are TRBV20-1 and TRBJ2-5; D is undetermined. The germline CDR1 and CDR2 sequences are DFQATT and SNEGSKA (reference sequence). The ends were cut back, 5 bases at V and 2 bases at J, with 3 bases in the middle. The CDR3 covers 10 residues.

V gene TRBV6-2 or TRBV6-3 combines with J gene TRBJ2-1, with 14 bases fitting TRBD2. The CDR3 sequence is 19 residues long. Germline V gene data show CDR1 as MNHEY and CDR2 as SVGEGT. The V segment lost 2 bases and the J segment 7 bases; nucleotides outside the gene matches: 13. The chain's CDR3 is CASSYGTSGRTLSRNEQFF. The CDR3 bases are TGTGCCAGCAGTTACGGGACTAGCGGGAGAACCCTAAGTCGGAATGAGCAGTTCTTC.

The sample holds many counts of this clonotype. The V and J genes are TRBV9 and TRBJ2-7; either TRBD1 or TRBD2 may fit D (5 bases each). The CDR3 is 13 amino acids. Per germline, CDR1 SGDLS and CDR2 YYNGEE. V lost 0 bases to trimming and J lost 6 bases, with 10 bases between them. The CDR3 loop reads CASSVDGAGEQYF. As DNA, the CDR3 is TGTGCCAGCAGCGTAGACGGGGCTGGCGAGCAGTACTTC.

This clonotype was recorded a few times. CDR3 DNA sequence: TGTGCCAGCACTGCGTTGGATACCGGGGAGCTGTTTTTT. It codes for CASTALDTGELFF. The genes are TRBV27 and TRBJ2-2, with D unclear. This CDR3 is built from 13 residues. The V gene's germline CDR1 is MNHEY and CDR2 SMNVEV (reference sequence). Trimming removed 7 bases from V and 5 bases from J, with 11 bases in between.

The chain couples TRBV6-1 to TRBJ2-7; TRBD2 matches 10 bases. In germline, CDR1 is MNHNS, CDR2 SASEGT. With V trimmed by 7 bases and J by 5 bases, 5 bases remained unmatched. This CDR3 is 13 amino acids long. CDR3 in amino acids: CASTHSGRHEQYF. The CDR3 bases are TGTGCCAGCACCCATAGCGGGAGGCACGAGCAGTACTTC.

Many counts were recorded for this clonotype. The CDR3 nucleotides read TGTGCCATCAGGACAGCTGACAGGGGGGAGCAGTACTTC. Its translation: CAIRTADRGEQYF. The chain has TRBV10-3 and TRBJ2-7, with 9 nucleotides matching TRBD1. Trimming removed 6 bases from V and 7 bases from J; junction bases left unmatched: 7. The CDR3 contains 13 residues. Looked up from germline, CDR1 is ENHRY and CDR2 is SYGVKD.

This clonotype has ten or more counts. The chain employs TRBV10-3 and TRBJ1-4; D not resolved. The germline V gene encodes CDR1 ENHRY and CDR2 SYGVKD. CDR3 size: 17 residues. The V and J ends lost 6 bases and 3 bases respectively, with 20 bases between them. CDR3 bases: TGTGCCATCAGCGGAGCGGGGAAGAATGCGGCTAATGAAAAACTGTTTTTT. Protein sequence: CAISGAGKNAANEKLFF.

This clonotype has a count of ten or more. The V gene is TRBV4-2, the J gene TRBJ1-5; D unresolved. Germline CDR1 LGHNA, CDR2 YNFKEQ. The V end was cut by 2 bases, the J end by 4 bases, with 12 bases between. The CDR3 runs 15 residues. For the CDR3, the DNA is TGTGCCAGCAGCCAACAGGCGGTGGGAAATCAGCCCCAGCATTTT. It is translated as CASSQQAVGNQPQHF.

Concerning this clonotype: A much larger clone lies one base from this, so it may be a read error. V is TRBV13 and J is TRBJ2-5; TRBD2 agrees at 8 bases. The V gene end was trimmed by 5 bases and the J gene end by 0 bases; junction bases not matched to a gene: 17. The germline gives CDR1 PRHDT, CDR2 FYEKMQ (reference sequence). The CDR3 extends over 19 amino acids. CDR3 region: CASSPTGRWDSGNQETQYF. CDR3 DNA: TGTGCCAGCAGCCCCACCGGGAGGTGGGATAGCGGGAACCAAGAGACCCAGTACTTC.

This clonotype has a count of ten or more. The chain combines TRBV5-6 with TRBJ2-7; the D is unclear. Germline CDR1 and CDR2: SGHDT and YYEEEE. Trimming took 0 bases from V and 5 from J, leaving 6 bases between them. The CDR3 is 12 amino acids. Here the CDR3 DNA reads TGTGCCAGCAGCTTGGACTACCACGAGCAGTACTTC. It is translated as CASSLDYHEQYF. The full variable domain, completed using reference TRBV5-6 and TRBJ2-7, is DAGVTQSPTHLIKTRGQQVTLRCSPKSGHDTVSWYQQALGQGPQFIFQYYEEEERQRGNFPDRFSGHQFPNYSSELNVNALLLGDSALYLCASSLDYHEQYFGPGTRLTVT.

This clonotype was counted many times. This rearrangement joins TRBV5-5 to TRBJ2-1; D remains ambiguous. This CDR3 is built from 13 residues. Germline CDR1 reads SGHKS; CDR2 reads YYEKEE (reference sequence). The V gene lost 2 bases and the J gene lost 9 bases, with 12 bases spanning the gap. Written as DNA, the CDR3 is TGTGCCAGCAGCTTCGAGTGGAAGGGTGAGCAGTTCTTC. Translation: CASSFEWKGEQFF.

The chain is built from TRBV4-3 and TRBJ2-7, with D unclear. Germline assignment: CDR1 LGHNA and CDR2 YSLEER. Between the trimmed V and J ends, which lost 0 bases and 3 bases, there was a span of 6 bases. The CDR3 contains 13 residues. CDR3 protein: CASSQEGGYEQYF. The CDR3 DNA is TGCGCCAGCAGCCAAGAGGGTGGCTACGAGCAGTACTTC.

A few counts support this clonotype. The V and J genes are TRBV11-2 and TRBJ2-1; D tentatively reads TRBD1 or TRBD2 (5 bases each). CDR3 length: 11 residues. In germline, CDR1 is SGHAT, CDR2 FQNNGV. Trimming left V 10 bases short and J 4 bases short, with 8 bases between. The CDR3 nucleotides read TGTGCCACCGAGGGGTACAATGAGCAGTTCTTC. This translates into CATEGYNEQFF.

The chain couples TRBV4-1 to TRBJ1-2; 7 nucleotides agree with TRBD1. The CDR3 loop spans 14 amino acids. V gave up 0 bases and J gave up 4 bases; unmatched junction bases: 2. The V gene's germline CDR1 is MGHRA and CDR2 YSYEKL. This CDR3 reads CASSQEDRVYGYTF. Here the CDR3 DNA reads TGCGCCAGCAGCCAAGAAGACAGGGTCTATGGCTACACCTTC.

V gene TRBV5-1 combines with J gene TRBJ2-1; TRBD2 agrees at 7 bases. The germline gives CDR1 SGHRS, CDR2 YFSETQ. With V trimmed by 4 bases and J by 8 bases, 9 bases remained unmatched. The CDR3 sequence is 14 residues long. The CDR3, as DNA: TGCGCCAGCAGCAGCAGCGGGGATAATTATGAGCAGTTCTTC. Protein product: CASSSSGDNYEQFF. The full variable domain, completed using reference TRBV5-1 and TRBJ2-1, is KAGVTQTPRYLIKTRGQQVTLSCSPISGHRSVSWYQQTPGQGLQFLFEYFSETQRNKGNFPGRFSGRQFSNSRSEMNVSTLELGDSALYLCASSSSGDNYEQFFGPGTRLTVL.

This clonotype appeared a few times. The chain couples TRBV18 to TRBJ2-2; D is perhaps TRBD1 (5 bases). The CDR3 has 15 residues. With 2 bases removed from V and 0 bases from J, the gap between germline ends came to 7 bases. Germline V CDR1 and CDR2: KGHSH, LQKENI. CDR3 bases: TGTGCCAGCTCACCAGCACAGGCGAACACCGGGGAGCTGTTTTTT. Protein: CASSPAQANTGELFF.

The chain carries TRBV28 and TRBJ2-1; 10 bases line up with TRBD1. The CDR3 has 15 amino acids. V trimming: 6 bases; J trimming: 5 bases; junction bases outside the gene matches: 7. Germline-derived CDR1 and CDR2 are MDHEN and SYDVKM. CDR3 sequence reads: CASSLTGTGDNEQFF. Written as DNA, the CDR3 is TGTGCCAGCAGCCTTACCGGGACAGGGGACAATGAGCAGTTCTTC.

This clonotype occurred a few times. V and J are TRBV15 and TRBJ2-2; 7 bases fit TRBD2. The CDR3 sequence is 16 residues long. Germline V gene lookup returns CDR1 LNHNV and CDR2 YYDKDF (reference sequence). V lost 7 bases, J lost 5 bases, and 13 bases stayed unmatched. The CDR3 nucleotides are TGTGCCACCAAGGGGAGGGACTACGAGACAACCGGGGAGCTGTTTTTT. Protein: CATKGRDYETTGELFF.

This clonotype was counted between two and nine times. This chain uses TRBV10-3 with TRBJ1-5, with a tentative D call TRBD1 (6 bases). Germline-derived CDR1 and CDR2 are ENHRY and SYGVKD. The CDR3 is made up of 14 amino acids. Trimming pared 5 bases from V and 1 base from J, leaving 9 bases between. CDR3: CAISQTGSNQPQHF. CDR3 in DNA: TGTGCCATCAGTCAAACAGGGAGCAATCAGCCCCAGCATTTT.

The V call is TRBV19, the J call TRBJ1-3; 7 bases are shared with TRBD1. CDR1 and CDR2 from the germline V gene are LNHDA and SQIVND (reference sequence). Losses at the gene ends were 6 bases for V and 4 bases for J; bases not matched to a gene: 6. This CDR3 is 14 amino acids long. The CDR3 here is CASRPDRAGNTIYF. CDR3 bases: TGTGCCAGTAGGCCCGACAGGGCCGGAAACACCATATATTTT.

J is TRBJ2-1 and V is TRBV18, with 10 bases lining up with TRBD2. V dropped 1 base and J dropped 7; count of bases not matched to a gene: 10. The CDR3 runs 17 residues. Per germline, CDR1 KGHSH and CDR2 LQKENI. CDR3 nucleotide sequence: TGTGCCAGCTCACCACGGTTAGCGGGGGGCGGTGAAAATGAGCAGTTCTTC. It encodes CASSPRLAGGGENEQFF.